Following are 15 T cell receptor beta chains from one sample sequenced in a study of blood T cell repertoires in COVID-19. The repertoire was sequenced with immunoSEQ multiplex PCR; TCRdb's copy has only in-frame clones and lacks some. The sample consists of fewer than 400,000 clones, about nine tenths of them appearing once. The specimen sequenced was peripheral blood. These receptors all come from a woman aged 25 to 39 with COVID-19, enrolled during active disease.

The chain couples TRBV30 to TRBJ2-2; perhaps TRBD1 as D (6 bases). The germline V gene has CDR1 GTSNPN and CDR2 SVGIG (reference sequence). This CDR3 has 16 amino acids. V shed 3 bases and J shed 0 bases, with 14 bases lying between them. The CDR3 coding sequence is TGTGCCTGGAGGCTTAACGGACAGCCGAACACCGGGGAGCTGTTTTTT. Translation: CAWRLNGQPNTGELFF.

The chain joins TRBV9 to TRBJ1-1; D is possibly TRBD1 (5 bases). Germline lookup yields CDR1 SGDLS and CDR2 YYNGEE. V dropped 4 bases and J dropped 6 bases, with 19 bases sitting between them. This CDR3 comprises 15 residues. The CDR3 here is CASSSQGTFGPEAFF. The CDR3 nucleotides read TGTGCCAGCAGCTCCCAGGGAACCTTTGGCCCTGAAGCTTTCTTT.

The rearrangement uses TRBV2 and TRBJ1-2; the match to TRBD1 covers 7 bases. V lost 6 bases to trimming and J lost 2 bases; unmatched junction nucleotides: 6. The V gene's germline CDR1 is SNHLY and CDR2 FYNNEI. The CDR3 sequence is 14 residues long. This CDR3 reads CASRQDRTNYGYTF. The CDR3 DNA sequence: TGTGCCAGCAGACAGGACAGGACGAACTATGGCTACACCTTC.

The gene calls are TRBV4-1 and TRBJ2-7; the D gene is possibly TRBD1 (5 bases). V gave up 2 bases and J gave up 1 base, with 9 bases separating them. Germline assignment: CDR1 MGHRA and CDR2 YSYEKL. The CDR3 runs to 14 residues. CDR3 region: CASSQPDSSYEQYF. The CDR3 bases are TGCGCCAGCAGCCAACCCGACAGTTCCTACGAGCAGTACTTC.

V is TRBV5-1 and J is TRBJ2-3, with 7 bases fitting TRBD1. Germline V CDR1 and CDR2: SGHRS, YFSETQ. The CDR3 totals 15 residues. V was clipped by 3 bases and J by 2 bases; unmatched bases: 6. CDR3 protein: CASSWRQGVTDTQYF. The CDR3 DNA follows: TGCGCCAGCAGCTGGCGACAGGGCGTCACAGATACGCAGTATTTT.

The CDR3 here is CASSHPPGGINIQYF. The CDR3 nucleotides read TGCGCCAGCAGCCATCCCCCAGGGGGTATAAACATTCAGTACTTC. The chain couples TRBV4-1 to TRBJ2-4; TRBD1 matches at 7 bases. Germline lookup yields CDR1 MGHRA and CDR2 YSYEKL. J lost 6 bases, V lost 3 bases, and 8 bases had no gene match. The length of the CDR3 is 15 residues.

This clone was detected a few times. Other nucleotide sequences in the sample specify the same CDR3. This rearrangement joins TRBV3-1 (or the pseudogene TRBV3-2) to TRBJ2-5; possible D gene TRBD2, 6 bases. The V gene's germline CDR1 is LGHDT and CDR2 YNNKEL (reference sequence). The V end lost 4 bases, the J end lost 2 bases, and 11 bases lay between the germline ends. This CDR3 has 14 amino acids. This chain's CDR3 is CASSLGLGQETQYF. The DNA for the CDR3 is TGTGCCAGCAGCCTGGGACTGGGACAAGAGACCCAGTACTTC.

The CDR3 loop reads CASSMGRGDYGYTF. The CDR3 region has the DNA TGTGCCAGTAGTATGGGGAGGGGAGACTATGGCTACACCTTC. This sequence joins TRBV19 and TRBJ1-2; possible D gene TRBD1, 5 bases. V lost 3 bases, J lost 3 bases, and 11 bases lay in between. Germline assignment: CDR1 LNHDA and CDR2 SQIVND (reference sequence). CDR3 size: 14 residues.

The rearrangement links TRBV27 to TRBJ2-3; 8 positions match TRBD1. The length of the CDR3 is 14 residues. With V trimmed by 8 bases and J by 1 base, 5 bases remained unmatched. Germline V gives CDR1 MNHEY, CDR2 SMNVEV (reference sequence). CDR3 sequence reads: CASGPGQGTDTQYF. Here the CDR3 DNA reads TGTGCCAGCGGACCGGGACAGGGCACAGATACGCAGTATTTT.

This clone was seen many times. The chain combines TRBV5-1 with TRBJ1-4; D possibly corresponds to TRBD1 (6 bases). V lost 1 base and J 5 bases, leaving 15 bases between the germline ends. Germline V gene sequence: CDR1 SGHRS, CDR2 YFSETQ. The CDR3 loop spans 16 amino acids. The DNA of the CDR3 is TGCGCCAGCAGCTTGTATTTGGGGGGGCTAAATGAAAAACTGTTTTTT. Amino acid sequence: CASSLYLGGLNEKLFF.

The CDR3 bases are TGTGCCACCTCTTCGGGAATTACTAGCAATCAGCCCCAGCATTTT. Translating it yields CATSSGITSNQPQHF. The chain uses TRBV15 and TRBJ1-5; D gene ambiguous. Germline assignment: CDR1 LNHNV and CDR2 YYDKDF (reference sequence). The CDR3 runs 15 residues. V was pared by 8 bases and J by 0 bases, with 14 bases between. The complete variable domain, with remaining parts taken from reference TRBV15 and TRBJ1-5, reads DAMVIQNPRYQVTQFGKPVTLSCSQTLNHNVMYWYQQKSSQAPKLLFHYYDKDFNNEADTPDNFQSRRPNTSFCFLDIRSPGLGDTAMYLCATSSGITSNQPQHFGDGTRLSIL.

The chain recombines TRBV20-1 with TRBJ2-3, with 7 bases identical to TRBD2. The V segment lost 3 bases and the J segment 8 bases; nucleotides outside the gene matches: 14. Germline V gives CDR1 DFQATT, CDR2 SNEGSKA (reference sequence). This CDR3 spans 15 amino acids. The CDR3 loop reads CSASEGGPILGTQYF. CDR3 bases: TGCAGTGCTAGTGAGGGAGGGCCGATTTTGGGTACGCAGTATTTT.

This clone turned up a few times. J is TRBJ1-4 and V is TRBV9; 9 bases match TRBD1. This CDR3 is built from 14 residues. Trimming took 3 bases from V and 4 from J; bases not matched to a gene: 1. Germline V gene data show CDR1 as SGDLS and CDR2 as YYNGEE. The CDR3 spells CASSAGQGNEKLFF. The CDR3 region has the DNA TGTGCCAGCAGCGCGGGACAGGGTAATGAAAAACTGTTTTTT.

The V and J genes are TRBV29-1 and TRBJ2-7; 8 nucleotides match TRBD1. This CDR3 region has 13 residues. Germline CDR1 SQVTM, CDR2 ANQGSEA. The trim removed 6 bases at V and 3 bases at J, leaving 7 bases unmatched. The CDR3 loop reads CSVGQGWNYEQYF. The CDR3 DNA is TGCAGCGTAGGACAGGGCTGGAACTACGAGCAGTACTTC.

The chain joins TRBV3-1 (or the pseudogene TRBV3-2) to TRBJ2-1; 10 bases are shared with TRBD2. CDR3 length: 20 amino acids. Unmatched junction bases numbered 17, after V lost 4 bases and J lost 2 bases. CDR1 is LGHDT and CDR2 is YNNKEL in the germline V gene (reference sequence). CDR3: CASSPRLRVSSGGPYNEQFF. CDR3 DNA sequence: TGTGCCAGCAGCCCAAGATTAAGGGTATCTAGCGGGGGCCCCTACAATGAGCAGTTCTTC.